Presented here are 28 T cell receptor beta chains from one specimen sequenced in a study of blood T cell repertoires in COVID-19. The data were produced by immunoSEQ multiplex PCR, yet TCRdb's version contains in-frame clones alone and is incomplete. The sample shows 250,000 to 350,000 clones, around 90% of them seen only once. The specimen sequenced was peripheral blood. The origin of the receptors is a man between 18 and 35 years old who had recovered from COVID-19.

This clone was picked up a small number of times. V usage is TRBV7-9 and J usage is TRBJ1-4, with D possibly being TRBD1 (5 bases). The CDR3 runs to 15 residues. The ends were cut back, 1 base at V and 5 bases at J, with 11 bases in the middle. Per germline, CDR1 SEHNR and CDR2 FQNEAQ (reference sequence). CDR3 coding DNA: TGTGCCAGCAGCTTAGAGGAGACAGTGAATGAAAAACTGTTTTTT. As protein: CASSLEETVNEKLFF.

V gene TRBV19 combines with J gene TRBJ2-3; possible D gene TRBD2, 5 bases. The V gene's germline CDR1 is LNHDA and CDR2 SQIVND (reference sequence). V was cut by 8 bases and J by 2 bases, with 14 bases left in between. The length of the CDR3 is 14 residues. The CDR3 DNA is TGTGCCAGTGGTAAAGGGAGATACACAGATACGCAGTATTTT. It codes for CASGKGRYTDTQYF.

The J gene is TRBJ1-1, the V gene TRBV9; D is unresolved. The V end was cut by 3 bases, the J end by 0 bases, with 6 bases between. The CDR3 has 13 residues. Germline V CDR1 and CDR2: SGDLS, YYNGEE. CDR3 DNA: TGTGCCAGCAGCGGAGATATGAACACTGAAGCTTTCTTT. Protein product: CASSGDMNTEAFF.

The chain carries TRBV2 and TRBJ2-4; D possibly corresponds to TRBD1 (5 bases). The CDR3 is 14 residues long. The germline V and J ends were trimmed by 11 bases and 2 bases, with 16 bases remaining between them. Germline CDR1 and CDR2: SNHLY and FYNNEI. In nucleotides, the CDR3 is TGTGCCGGTTTATCGACAGAGACCAAAAACATTCAGTACTTC. Translation: CAGLSTETKNIQYF.

The chain joins TRBV7-9 to TRBJ2-7; 13 positions agree with TRBD2. The V gene end was trimmed by 6 bases and the J gene end by 2 bases; junction bases not matched to a gene: 4. CDR3 length: 15 residues. The V gene's germline CDR1 is SEHNR and CDR2 FQNEAQ (reference sequence). CDR3 DNA: TGTGCCAGCAGACCGGGACTAGCGGGGACCTACGAGCAGTACTTC. It encodes CASRPGLAGTYEQYF.

V and J are TRBV15 and TRBJ1-4; no clear D gene. Looked up from germline, CDR1 is LNHNV and CDR2 is YYDKDF (reference sequence). The CDR3 length is 12 residues. Trimming took off 0 bases at V and 8 bases at J, with 4 bases between the two ends. The CDR3 here is CATSRDLEKLFF. The CDR3 DNA sequence: TGTGCCACCAGCAGAGATCTGGAAAAACTGTTTTTT.

This rearrangement joins TRBV10-2 to TRBJ2-1; 16 bases are shared with TRBD2. Per germline, CDR1 WSHSY and CDR2 SAAADI. The trim removed 2 bases at V and 9 bases at J, leaving 4 bases unmatched. The CDR3 is made up of 16 amino acids. The DNA of the CDR3 is TGCGCCAGCAGTGAGCAGGGGACTAGCGGGAGGGGTGAGCAGTTCTTC. This translates into CASSEQGTSGRGEQFF.

This chain links TRBV4-3 with TRBJ1-2; D possibly corresponds to TRBD1 (6 bases). CDR3 length: 14 amino acids. Germline V gene data show CDR1 as LGHNA and CDR2 as YSLEER. Trimming removed 0 bases at V and 6 bases at J, with 11 bases between. The DNA of the CDR3 is TGCGCCAGCAGCCAAGACCCACAGGGTAATGGCTACACCTTC. Translation gives CASSQDPQGNGYTF.

This clone was detected only once. V gene TRBV7-9 combines with J gene TRBJ1-2; maybe TRBD1 (6 bases). The V and J ends lost 4 bases and 4 bases respectively, with 10 bases between them. The CDR3 runs 13 residues. Per germline, CDR1 SEHNR and CDR2 FQNEAQ (reference sequence). The CDR3 DNA sequence: TGTGCCAGCAGCTCGGGACATCCCTATGGCTACACCTTC. Its translation is CASSSGHPYGYTF.

The CDR3 DNA is TGTGCCAGCAGATCCGACAGCTCGTCCGAAAAACTGTTTTTT. This codes for CASRSDSSSEKLFF. The rearrangement links TRBV7-9 to TRBJ1-4; weak D call: TRBD1 (5 bases). V lost 6 bases to trimming and J lost 8 bases, with 16 bases between them. In germline, CDR1 is SEHNR, CDR2 FQNEAQ (reference sequence). The CDR3 loop spans 14 amino acids. The full variable domain, completed using reference TRBV7-9 and TRBJ1-4, is DTGVSQNPRHKITKRGQNVTFRCDPISEHNRLYWYRQTLGQGPEFLTYFQNEAQLEKSRLLSDRFSAERPKGSFSTLEIQRTEQGDSAMYLCASRSDSSSEKLFFGSGTQLSVL.

The table lists this clone with a count of one. The chain couples TRBV6-5 to TRBJ1-1, with 7 nucleotides matching TRBD1. The CDR3 spans 12 residues. The germline gives CDR1 MNHEY, CDR2 SVGAGI. V lost 2 bases and J lost 11; bases outside the gene matches: 5. Written as DNA, the CDR3 is TGTGCCAGCAGTTACCCGACAGGGAGGGCTTTCTTT. It specifies CASSYPTGRAFF.

The gene calls are TRBV11-2 and TRBJ1-6, with D possibly being TRBD1 (5 bases). The CDR3 consists of 15 residues. Germline CDR1 and CDR2: SGHAT and FQNNGV. The V end lost 0 bases, the J end lost 10 bases, and 13 bases lay between the germline ends. The CDR3 loop is CASSLDHPGNSPLHF. The CDR3 nucleotides are TGTGCCAGCAGCTTAGATCACCCAGGGAACTCACCCCTCCACTTT.

Of note for this clone: The sample holds other DNA sequences that translate to the same CDR3. This chain uses TRBV6-2 or TRBV6-3 with TRBJ2-5; TRBD2 matches at 10 bases. Trimming at V came to 0 bases and at J to 5 bases, leaving 3 bases not matched to a gene. This CDR3 is 15 amino acids long. CDR1 is MNHEY, CDR2 SVGEGT, per germline. CDR3 loop: CASSYSASGGETQYF. The CDR3 DNA follows: TGTGCCAGCAGTTACTCGGCTAGCGGGGGTGAGACCCAGTACTTC.

The CDR3 is CASSPKIQGLEQYF. The CDR3 bases are TGTGCCAGCTCACCAAAAATACAGGGCCTAGAGCAGTACTTC. The chain combines TRBV18 with TRBJ2-7; a weak D match, TRBD1 (6 bases). Germline CDR1 is KGHSH and CDR2 is LQKENI. This CDR3 spans 14 amino acids. The V end lost 2 bases, the J end lost 7 bases, and 15 bases lay between the germline ends.

The J gene is TRBJ2-7, the V gene TRBV3-1 (or the pseudogene TRBV3-2); tentatively, D is TRBD2 (5 bases). V was clipped by 6 bases and J by 1 base, with 13 bases between them. Germline V gene lookup returns CDR1 LGHDT and CDR2 YNNKEL (reference sequence). CDR3 length equals 14 residues. The CDR3 is CASSPEEVSYEQYF. In nucleotides, the CDR3 is TGTGCCAGCAGTCCGGAGGAGGTGTCCTACGAGCAGTACTTC.

The DNA for the CDR3 is TGTGCCAGCAGTACGGTCCGGAGCTCCTACAATGAGCAGTTCTTC. This translates into CASSTVRSSYNEQFF. The genes are TRBV7-9 and TRBJ2-1; no clear D. The CDR3 sequence is 15 residues long. V lost 6 bases to trimming and J lost 0 bases, with 12 bases between them. CDR1 SEHNR and CDR2 FQNEAQ come from the germline V gene (reference sequence).

The V call is TRBV5-1, the J call TRBJ2-2; TRBD2 aligns across 12 bases. V lost 0 bases to trimming and J lost 6 bases; unmatched junction nucleotides: 3. The CDR3 length is 16 residues. Germline CDR1 SGHRS, CDR2 YFSETQ. In DNA form, the CDR3 reads TGCGCCAGCAGCTTGGCACTAGCGGGAGGCTCCGGGGAGCTGTTTTTT. Translated: CASSLALAGGSGELFF.

The V and J genes are TRBV4-3 and TRBJ2-1, with D perhaps TRBD2 (6 bases). The CDR3 is 14 amino acids. V dropped 1 base and J dropped 4 bases, with 8 bases sitting between them. Germline loops: CDR1 LGHNA, CDR2 YSLEER. CDR3 sequence (DNA): TGCGCCAGCAGCCAAGGGGGGACTTACAATGAGCAGTTCTTC. It translates to CASSQGGTYNEQFF.

The gene calls are TRBV7-2 and TRBJ2-7, with no clear D. Per germline, CDR1 SGHTA and CDR2 FQGNSA. There are 15 residues in the CDR3. V dropped 1 base and J dropped 0 bases, with 10 bases sitting between them. Here the CDR3 DNA reads TGTGCCAGCAGCTTAGACGTACAGAGCTCCTACGAGCAGTACTTC. Protein: CASSLDVQSSYEQYF.

The chain combines TRBV11-2 with TRBJ1-1; D perhaps matches TRBD1 (5 bases). Looked up from germline, CDR1 is SGHAT and CDR2 is FQNNGV. Trimming pared 3 bases from V and 5 bases from J, leaving 10 bases between. This CDR3 is built from 13 residues. CDR3 sequence (DNA): TGTGCCAGCAGCTTCGGGGGTCGTACTGAAGCTTTCTTT. As protein: CASSFGGRTEAFF.

The chain recombines TRBV9 with TRBJ2-7, with D possibly being TRBD1 (7 bases). Germline assignment: CDR1 SGDLS and CDR2 YYNGEE. CDR3 length: 14 amino acids. Trimming took 3 bases from V and 3 from J, leaving 13 bases between them. This CDR3 reads CASSGRDSNYEQYF. In DNA, the CDR3 is TGTGCCAGCAGCGGGCGGGACAGCAACTACGAGCAGTACTTC.

This rearrangement joins TRBV7-9 to TRBJ1-3; the D gene is possibly TRBD1 (5 bases). The CDR3 has 15 residues. The germline CDR1 and CDR2 sequences are SEHNR and FQNEAQ (reference sequence). The V gene lost 5 bases and the J gene lost 0 bases, with 11 bases spanning the gap. The CDR3 nucleotides read TGTGCCAGCAGCGCCACGGGACTCTCTGGAAACACCATATATTTT. Its protein is CASSATGLSGNTIYF.

The chain joins TRBV10-3 to TRBJ1-1; possible D gene TRBD1, 5 bases. Trimming shortened V by 7 bases and J by 0 bases, and 9 bases separated the two germline ends. Germline CDR1 reads ENHRY; CDR2 reads SYGVKD. CDR3 size: 13 residues. CDR3 DNA sequence: TGTGCCATCACCGACAGCCTGAACACTGAAGCTTTCTTT. Its protein is CAITDSLNTEAFF.

This clone showed up just once. The chain uses TRBV4-2 and TRBJ1-1; a possible D gene is TRBD1 (5 bases). V lost 0 bases, J lost 0 bases, and 11 bases lay in between. The CDR3 totals 16 residues. CDR1 is LGHNA and CDR2 is YNFKEQ in the germline V gene. In DNA, the CDR3 is TGTGCCAGCAGCCAAGATTTGGCAGGGTTGAACACTGAAGCTTTCTTT. It encodes CASSQDLAGLNTEAFF.

The chain joins TRBV20-1 to TRBJ2-3, with a possible D match to TRBD2 (6 bases). CDR1 is DFQATT, CDR2 SNEGSKA, per germline (reference sequence). There are 15 residues in the CDR3. V lost 3 bases and J 0 bases, leaving 13 bases between the germline ends. The CDR3 nucleotides read TGCAGTGCTAGTGTGGGGGGTTCTAGCACAGATACGCAGTATTTT. As protein: CSASVGGSSTDTQYF.

The rearrangement uses TRBV12-3 or TRBV12-4 and TRBJ2-7, with D possibly being TRBD2 (5 bases). With 6 bases removed from V and 6 bases from J, the gap between germline ends came to 15 bases. The CDR3 contains 13 residues. Here the CDR3 DNA reads TGTGCCAGCAGCCGGACTTATTCGCCCGAGCAGTACTTC. This translates into CASSRTYSPEQYF.

In DNA form, the CDR3 reads TGCGCCAGCAGCTGGGACTTTCGGAGCTCCTACAATGAGCAGTTCTTC. Translating gives CASSWDFRSSYNEQFF. The V and J genes are TRBV5-1 and TRBJ2-1; a possible D gene is TRBD2 (6 bases). Germline CDR1 SGHRS, CDR2 YFSETQ. V dropped 3 bases and J dropped 0 bases, with 13 bases sitting between them. The CDR3 is 16 residues long.

J is TRBJ2-4 and V is TRBV11-3; 9 positions agree with TRBD1. There are 14 residues in the CDR3. The ends lost 4 bases at V and 8 bases at J; junction bases unmatched: 6. Germline CDR1 and CDR2: SGHNT and YENEEA. CDR3 sequence: CASSSGQGEDIQYF. The DNA for the CDR3 is TGTGCCAGCAGCTCGGGACAGGGAGAGGACATTCAGTACTTC.